This entry is about one T cell receptor beta chain. These data are taken from a study of long-term antiretroviral therapy in people with HIV. The libraries were made with immunoSEQ v3.0 at survey level. Researchers set sequencing to target 40,000-50,000 T-cell genomes per sample. Sequenced by immunoSEQ multiplex PCR; TCRdb stores in-frame clones only, minus some. Of over 15,000 clones listed, more than 60% are singletons. The source is a man between 25 and 39 years old with HIV. The source was unsorted PBMCs, collected around 2.2 years before starting antiretroviral therapy.

In DNA form, the CDR3 reads TGTGCCAGCAGTAGCGGGACTAGCGGGAGACTCATAGAGACCCAGTACTTC. This encodes CASSSGTSGRLIETQYF. V usage is TRBV2 and J usage is TRBJ2-5; the match to TRBD2 covers 14 bases. The junction had 9 bases not matched to a gene; V was cut back by 5 bases and J by 4 bases. Germline loops: CDR1 SNHLY, CDR2 FYNNEI. The CDR3 has 17 amino acids. Filled out from reference TRBV2 and TRBJ2-5, the complete variable domain reads EPEVTQTPSHQVTQMGQEVILRCVPISNHLYFYWYRQILGQKVEFLVSFYNNEISEKSEIFDDQFSVERPDGSNFTLKIRSTKLEDSAMYFCASSSGTSGRLIETQYFGPGTRLLVL.